A selection of T cell receptor beta chains follows, all from one sample in a study of blood T cells in healthy people across ages. TCRdb re-derived calls from the 5' RACE reads in MiXCR, one entry per CDR3 protein. The sample contains 1.5 million to 1.9 million distinct CDR3 sequences, roughly 43% of which appear only once. The material sequenced was blood. These receptors came from a woman aged 18-35 years in good health. Both conserved end residues are part of each CDR3. The D gene is left open where the match is weak. Expanded clones get a size class; other rows say once, few or many, or leave the size out.

J gene: TRBJ1-2; V gene: TRBV3-1; D gene: NA; CDR3 length: 16; clone size: NA; CDR3 protein: CASSHINRVLGDGYTF; CDR3 DNA: TGTGCCAGCAGCCATATTAACAGGGTTTTAGGAGATGGCTACACCTTC
J gene: TRBJ2-3; V gene: TRBV6-2/TRBV6-3; D gene: NA; CDR3 length: 17; clone size: NA; CDR3 protein: CASTYLRDARRTDTQYF; CDR3 DNA: TGTGCCAGCACCTACCTCCGGGACGCAAGACGCACAGATACGCAGTATTTT
J gene: TRBJ2-1; V gene: TRBV6-5; D gene: TRBD2; CDR3 length: 17; clone size: NA; CDR3 protein: CASSYYETSGGPAEQFF; CDR3 DNA: TGTGCCAGCAGTTACTATGAGACTAGCGGAGGGCCTGCGGAGCAGTTCTTC
J gene: TRBJ2-3; V gene: TRBV6-6; D gene: TRBD1; CDR3 length: 17; clone size: NA; CDR3 protein: CASNPVSGGGFTDTQYF; CDR3 DNA: TGTGCCAGCAATCCCGTCTCAGGGGGTGGGTTCACAGATACGCAGTATTTT
J gene: TRBJ2-7; V gene: TRBV27; D gene: NA; CDR3 length: 14; clone size: few; CDR3 protein: CASSQNTASYEQYF; CDR3 DNA: TGTGCCAGCAGTCAGAACACTGCATCCTACGAGCAGTACTTC
J gene: TRBJ2-5; V gene: TRBV12-3/TRBV12-4; D gene: NA; CDR3 length: 15; clone size: NA; CDR3 protein: CASSLGIGVTETQYF; CDR3 DNA: TGTGCCAGCAGCCTGGGGATCGGGGTCACAGAGACCCAGTACTTC
J gene: TRBJ2-1; V gene: TRBV7-7; D gene: TRBD1; CDR3 length: 16; clone size: NA; CDR3 protein: CASSLHQYRGFNEQFF; CDR3 DNA: TGTGCCAGCAGCTTACACCAATACAGGGGATTCAATGAGCAGTTCTTC
J gene: TRBJ1-1; V gene: TRBV4-1; D gene: NA; CDR3 length: 16; clone size: NA; CDR3 protein: CASSQGNRLGNTEAFF; CDR3 DNA: TGCGCCAGCAGCCAAGGGAACAGGCTGGGAAACACTGAAGCTTTCTTT
J gene: TRBJ2-3; V gene: TRBV6-5; D gene: NA; CDR3 length: 14; clone size: NA; CDR3 protein: CASSYSIAADTQYF; CDR3 DNA: TGTGCCAGCAGTTACTCGATCGCTGCGGATACGCAGTATTTT
J gene: TRBJ1-3; V gene: TRBV20-1; D gene: NA; CDR3 length: 14; clone size: NA; CDR3 protein: CSARGGHSGNTIYF; CDR3 DNA: TGCAGTGCTAGGGGGGGGCACTCTGGAAACACCATATATTTT
J gene: TRBJ2-3; V gene: TRBV20-1; D gene: TRBD1; CDR3 length: 12; clone size: NA; CDR3 protein: CSSTGGADTQYF; CDR3 DNA: TGCAGTTCTACAGGGGGCGCGGATACGCAGTATTTT
J gene: TRBJ1-6; V gene: TRBV27; D gene: NA; CDR3 length: 13; clone size: NA; CDR3 protein: CASSFFPNSPLHF; CDR3 DNA: TGTGCCAGCAGTTTCTTTCCAAATTCACCCCTCCACTTT
J gene: TRBJ2-1; V gene: TRBV7-2; D gene: TRBD2; CDR3 length: 14; clone size: few; CDR3 protein: CASSLGTSVDEQFF; CDR3 DNA: TGTGCCAGCAGCCTTGGGACTAGCGTCGATGAGCAGTTCTTC